Here is one T cell receptor beta chain with its context. Its antigen is unknown. Noted treatment: 19 received Ad26.COV2.S at low or high dose, single or two shots; 5 received placebo; per-sample allocation not given. Vaccine and placebo recipients were sampled on day 63 after the first injection. Based in Boston, the donor was an adult of 18-55 years. Sequencing used immunoSEQ multiplex PCR; TCRdb keeps in-frame clones, though not all of them. The table records hundreds of thousands of clones, 80% to 95% of them present only once. The entry originates in a study of Ad26.COV2.S vaccination and SARS-CoV-2 variants. Across the study: Donor got 5x10^10 or 1x10^11 viral particles of Ad26.COV2.S.

V lost 1 base, J lost 5 bases, and 4 bases stayed unmatched. Germline CDR1 LGHDT, CDR2 YNNKEL (reference sequence). This CDR3 comprises 14 residues. Points from the study as a whole: Participants in the vaccine arm had higher spike-specific TCR breadth; placebo recipients had lower. Substantial response breadth was reportedly seen for spike-specific CD8+ and CD4+ T cells after vaccination.

The source material was peripheral blood, sampled in a trial of Ad26.COV2.S vaccine versus placebo. The V call is TRBV3-1 (or the pseudogene TRBV3-2), the J call TRBJ2-5; 7 bases are shared with TRBD2. The TCR comes from a person aged 18-65 years who received the Ad26.COV2.S COVID-19 vaccine or a placebo. The CDR3 DNA is TGTGCCAGCAGCCAAGGACTAGCAAGGGAGACCCAGTACTTC. As protein: CASSQGLARETQYF.